The 5 T cell receptor beta chains below come from one sample, sequenced in a study of blood T cells in healthy people across ages. Through a sample-barcoded 5' primer and a J-beta primer mix, a second PCR was run for about 6 to 12 cycles. TCRdb recomputed calls from the 5' RACE reads with MiXCR, one row per CDR3 protein. The data show just under 900,000 distinct CDR3 sequences, 29% seen once. The sequenced sample was blood. The receptors here all came from a woman older than 75 in good health.

Only a few counts were recorded for this clonotype. V and J are TRBV29-1 and TRBJ2-2; the D is unclear. V was shortened by 5 bases and J by 1 base, with 5 bases between the two germline ends. The CDR3 extends over 12 amino acids. CDR1 and CDR2 (germline): SQVTM, ANQGSEA. The CDR3: CSVYWNTGELFF. The CDR3 nucleotides are TGCAGCGTTTACTGGAACACCGGGGAGCTGTTTTTT.

About this clonotype itself: A much larger clone differs from this one at a single base, so this may be a read error. This chain links TRBV7-2 with TRBJ2-1, with 9 bases lining up with TRBD2. The junction had 7 bases not matched to a gene; V was cut back by 4 bases and J by 9 bases. The CDR3 runs 14 residues. CDR1 and CDR2 (germline): SGHTA, FQGNSA. The CDR3 sequence is CASSSAGGPVEQFF. In nucleotides, the CDR3 is TGTGCCAGCAGCTCCGCGGGGGGGCCGGTTGAGCAGTTCTTC.

The chain is built from TRBV20-1 and TRBJ2-5; 8 nucleotides align to TRBD1. CDR3 size: 15 residues. The germline gives CDR1 DFQATT, CDR2 SNEGSKA (reference sequence). V was clipped by 0 bases and J by 2 bases; unmatched bases: 5. The CDR3 sequence is CSARDRDRNQETQYF. CDR3 DNA sequence: TGCAGTGCTAGAGATCGGGACAGGAATCAAGAGACCCAGTACTTC.

This clonotype was found many times. The CDR3, as DNA: TGTGCCAGCAGCCAAGATCACCTACAGGGGCGGTTAGGCTACACCTTC. Its protein is CASSQDHLQGRLGYTF. The chain has TRBV3-1 and TRBJ1-2; 7 nucleotides match TRBD1. The CDR3 consists of 16 residues. Germline-derived CDR1 and CDR2 are LGHDT and YNNKEL (reference sequence). Unmatched junction bases numbered 12, after V lost 0 bases and J lost 8 bases.

The gene calls are TRBV3-1 and TRBJ1-5; D is ambiguous. Trimming pared 1 base from V and 10 bases from J, leaving 11 bases between. This CDR3 has 13 residues. The germline V gene has CDR1 LGHDT and CDR2 YNNKEL (reference sequence). CDR3: CASSQARGGPQHF. In DNA, the CDR3 is TGTGCCAGCAGCCAAGCTCGGGGAGGACCCCAGCATTTT.